The 15 T cell receptor beta chains listed next were all sequenced from one sample in a study of cytomegalovirus exposure and HLA in healthy donors. Primers: 60 Vbeta forward and 13 Jbeta reverse. The table came from immunoSEQ multiplex PCR; TCRdb's copy has only in-frame clones and leaves some out. The sample has some 120,000 clones, around 83% seen once. Sequencing was carried out using PBMCs. The source is a human donor in good health.

This chain connects TRBV2 to TRBJ1-5; D unresolved. This CDR3 has 14 amino acids. Trimming shortened V by 6 bases and J by 3 bases, and 12 bases separated the two germline ends. Germline V lookup: CDR1 SNHLY, CDR2 FYNNEI. CDR3 sequence: CASRTREANQPQHF. CDR3 bases: TGTGCCAGCAGGACGAGGGAAGCCAATCAGCCCCAGCATTTT.

This rearrangement joins TRBV27 to TRBJ2-5; D is possibly TRBD1 (7 bases). Germline V gene lookup returns CDR1 MNHEY and CDR2 SMNVEV (reference sequence). The CDR3 is 14 residues long. V dropped 5 bases and J dropped 4 bases, with 14 bases sitting between them. Written as DNA, the CDR3 is TGTGCCAGCAGTCCTGCAGGGGGAGGAGAGACCCAGTACTTC. Translated: CASSPAGGGETQYF.

The CDR3 bases are TGTGCCAGCAGTAGCCGGGACATTCGGGGAAACAATTCACCCCTCCACTTT. Amino acids: CASSSRDIRGNNSPLHF. The chain employs TRBV28 and TRBJ1-6, with D perhaps matching TRBD1 (6 bases). CDR1 is MDHEN and CDR2 is SYDVKM in the germline V gene. Trimming cost V 5 bases and J 7 bases, with 21 bases left between them. This CDR3 contains 17 residues.

This chain connects TRBV4-1 to TRBJ2-1, with D perhaps TRBD2 (5 bases). Germline CDR1 and CDR2: MGHRA and YSYEKL. Trimming took 0 bases from V and 7 from J, leaving 10 bases between them. This CDR3 contains 14 residues. The CDR3 nucleotides are TGCGCCAGCAGCCAAGAGGATAGGAGGAATGAGCAGTTCTTC. This gives the protein CASSQEDRRNEQFF.

The chain recombines TRBV5-1 with TRBJ2-7; 7 positions match TRBD2. The CDR3 runs to 14 residues. V gave up 4 bases and J gave up 0 bases; unmatched junction bases: 4. The V gene's germline CDR1 is SGHRS and CDR2 YFSETQ. CDR3 amino acids: CASSAGGGSYEQYF. DNA of the CDR3: TGCGCCAGCAGCGCGGGCGGGGGCTCCTACGAGCAGTACTTC.

The chain couples TRBV29-1 to TRBJ2-1, with D tentatively TRBD2 (5 bases). V was cut by 4 bases and J by 4 bases, with 17 bases left in between. CDR3 length: 15 amino acids. CDR1 and CDR2 from the germline V gene are SQVTM and ANQGSEA. CDR3: CSVVSSARTYNEQFF. DNA of the CDR3: TGCAGCGTTGTTAGCTCAGCCCGGACTTACAATGAGCAGTTCTTC.

The chain recombines TRBV19 with TRBJ1-1; D not certain. The CDR3 is 15 residues long. The germline gives CDR1 LNHDA, CDR2 SQIVND (reference sequence). Trimming removed 2 bases from V and 0 bases from J, with 10 bases in between. The CDR3 spells CASSISGRLNTEAFF. The CDR3 DNA reads as TGTGCCAGTAGTATAAGCGGCAGATTGAACACTGAAGCTTTCTTT. Full variable domain (missing parts from reference TRBV19 and TRBJ1-1): DGGITQSPKYLFRKEGQNVTLSCEQNLNHDAMYWYRQDPGQGLRLIYYSQIVNDFQKGDIAEGYSVSREKKESFPLTVTSAQKNPTAFYLCASSISGRLNTEAFFGQGTRLTVV.

This clone appeared a few times. The DNA of the CDR3 is TGTGCCAGCAATTCGGGGACTAGCGGGTACGAGCAGTACTTC. It encodes CASNSGTSGYEQYF. The chain has TRBV5-8 and TRBJ2-7; TRBD2 matches 12 bases. CDR3 length: 14 amino acids. The germline CDR1 and CDR2 sequences are SGHTS and YDEGEE. Germline trimming cut 6 bases from V and 4 bases from J; bases unmatched to any gene: 5.

This chain uses TRBV6-1 with TRBJ2-1; TRBD1 might be the D (6 bases). V lost 8 bases, J lost 2 bases, and 16 bases lay in between. Germline V gene data show CDR1 as MNHNS and CDR2 as SASEGT. The CDR3 has 15 amino acids. CDR3 bases: TGTGCCAGCGGCACCACGGGACAACCCTACAATGAGCAGTTCTTC. Translated: CASGTTGQPYNEQFF.

The chain is built from TRBV5-6 and TRBJ2-7; the D gene is possibly TRBD1 (6 bases). V was trimmed by 6 bases and J by 6 bases, leaving 13 bases between them. The CDR3 sequence is 12 residues long. Germline CDR1 reads SGHDT; CDR2 reads YYEEEE. The CDR3 DNA follows: TGTGCCAGCACGCGAGGGGGAGTCGAGCAGTACTTC. Its translation is CASTRGGVEQYF.

This chain joins TRBV19 and TRBJ1-5; D possibly corresponds to TRBD1 (5 bases). Germline V lookup: CDR1 LNHDA, CDR2 SQIVND (reference sequence). Trimming pared 2 bases from V and 0 bases from J, leaving 14 bases between. The CDR3 has 17 amino acids. CDR3 sequence (DNA): TGTGCCAGTAGTATAATCCCGGCAGGGTATAGCAATCAGCCCCAGCATTTT. Its protein is CASSIIPAGYSNQPQHF.

V usage is TRBV18 and J usage is TRBJ1-6, with TRBD1 as a possible D gene (6 bases). The CDR3 contains 18 residues. The V gene's germline CDR1 is KGHSH and CDR2 LQKENI. Trimming stripped 6 bases from V and 0 bases from J, with 18 bases between. The CDR3 DNA reads TGTGCCAGCTCGCCTGTTTCAGGGGCGAGCTCCTATAATTCACCCCTCCACTTT. Residues: CASSPVSGASSYNSPLHF.

The genes are TRBV5-6 and TRBJ1-2; D perhaps matches TRBD1 (5 bases). CDR1 and CDR2 from the germline V gene are SGHDT and YYEEEE. The germline V and J ends were trimmed by 3 bases and 5 bases, with 20 bases remaining between them. The CDR3 totals 16 residues. The CDR3 DNA reads as TGTGCCAGCAGCTCGGCCACCGGATTGGGGGGGTATGGCTACACCTTC. Translated: CASSSATGLGGYGYTF.

The chain recombines TRBV6-5 with TRBJ1-2, with D perhaps matching TRBD1 (5 bases). The CDR3 is 15 residues long. The V and J ends lost 5 bases and 3 bases respectively, with 16 bases between them. Looked up from germline, CDR1 is MNHEY and CDR2 is SVGAGI. The CDR3 DNA sequence: TGTGCCAGCAGTCCTTCGACAGCCGCCTACTATGGCTACACCTTC. Translating gives CASSPSTAAYYGYTF.

The genes are TRBV6-5 and TRBJ1-3; D is uncertain. V was cut by 3 bases and J by 6 bases, with 15 bases left in between. Germline CDR1 MNHEY, CDR2 SVGAGI. CDR3 length: 15 amino acids. The CDR3 reads CASSYGTGSANTIYF. The CDR3 DNA reads TGTGCCAGCAGTTATGGTACGGGGTCCGCAAACACCATATATTTT.